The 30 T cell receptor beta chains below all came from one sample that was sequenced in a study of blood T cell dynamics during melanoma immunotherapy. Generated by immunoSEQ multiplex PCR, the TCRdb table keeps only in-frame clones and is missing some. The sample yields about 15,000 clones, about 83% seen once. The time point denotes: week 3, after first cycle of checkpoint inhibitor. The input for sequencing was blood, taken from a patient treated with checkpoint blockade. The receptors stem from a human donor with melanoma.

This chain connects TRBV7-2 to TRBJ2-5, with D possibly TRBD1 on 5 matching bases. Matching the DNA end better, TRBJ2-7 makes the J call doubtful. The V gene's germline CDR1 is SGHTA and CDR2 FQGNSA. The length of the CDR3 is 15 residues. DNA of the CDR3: TGTGCCAGCAGCTTAGCTTCAGGGCCCCAATACGAGCAGTACTTC. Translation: CASSLASGPQYEQYF.

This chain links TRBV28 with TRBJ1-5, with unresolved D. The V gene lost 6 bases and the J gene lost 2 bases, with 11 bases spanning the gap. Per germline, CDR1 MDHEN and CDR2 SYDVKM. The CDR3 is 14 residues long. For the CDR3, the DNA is TGTGCCAGCAGCCTAATGAGGGGCAATCAGCCCCAGCATTTT. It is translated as CASSLMRGNQPQHF. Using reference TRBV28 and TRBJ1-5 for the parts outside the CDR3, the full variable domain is DVKVTQSSRYLVKRTGEKVFLECVQDMDHENMFWYRQDPGLGLRLIYFSYDVKMKEKGDIPEGYSVSREKKERFSLILESASTNQTSMYLCASSLMRGNQPQHFGDGTRLSIL.

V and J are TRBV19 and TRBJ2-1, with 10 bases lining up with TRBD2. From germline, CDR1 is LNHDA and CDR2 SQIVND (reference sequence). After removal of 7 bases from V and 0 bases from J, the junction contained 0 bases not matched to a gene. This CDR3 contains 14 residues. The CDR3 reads CASKREGSYNEQFF. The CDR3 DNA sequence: TGTGCCAGTAAGCGGGAGGGCTCCTACAATGAGCAGTTCTTC.

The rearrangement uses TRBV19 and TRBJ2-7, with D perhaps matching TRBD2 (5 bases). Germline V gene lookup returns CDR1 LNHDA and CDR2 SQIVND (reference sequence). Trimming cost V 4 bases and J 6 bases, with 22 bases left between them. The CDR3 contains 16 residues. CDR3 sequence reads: CASSTGSVRTVREQYF. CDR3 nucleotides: TGTGCCAGTAGTACGGGGTCCGTCCGGACCGTGCGCGAGCAGTACTTC.

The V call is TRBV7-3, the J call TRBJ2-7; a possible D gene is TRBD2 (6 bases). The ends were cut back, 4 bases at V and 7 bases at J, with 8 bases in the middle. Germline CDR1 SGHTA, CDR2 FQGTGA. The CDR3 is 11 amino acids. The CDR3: CASSYGGEQYF. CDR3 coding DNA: TGTGCCAGCAGCTACGGGGGAGAGCAGTACTTC.

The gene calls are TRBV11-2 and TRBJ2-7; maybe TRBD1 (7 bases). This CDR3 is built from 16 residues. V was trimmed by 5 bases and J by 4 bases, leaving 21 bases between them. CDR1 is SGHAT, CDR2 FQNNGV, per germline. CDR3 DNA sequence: TGTGCCAGCAGCCTACCCCGAGGGGGCCGGGGGTACGAGCAGTACTTC. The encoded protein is CASSLPRGGRGYEQYF.

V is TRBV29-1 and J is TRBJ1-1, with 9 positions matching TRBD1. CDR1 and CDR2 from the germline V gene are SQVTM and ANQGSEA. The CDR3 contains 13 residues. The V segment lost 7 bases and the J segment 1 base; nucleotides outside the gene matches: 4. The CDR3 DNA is TGCAGCGGACAGGGGGAACCGAACACTGAAGCTTTCTTT. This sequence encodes CSGQGEPNTEAFF.

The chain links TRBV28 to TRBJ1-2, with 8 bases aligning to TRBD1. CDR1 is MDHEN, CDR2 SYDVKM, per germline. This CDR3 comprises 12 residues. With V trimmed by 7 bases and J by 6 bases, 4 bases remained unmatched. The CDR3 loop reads CASTRTGNGYTF. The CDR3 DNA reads TGTGCCAGCACCAGGACAGGGAATGGCTACACCTTC.

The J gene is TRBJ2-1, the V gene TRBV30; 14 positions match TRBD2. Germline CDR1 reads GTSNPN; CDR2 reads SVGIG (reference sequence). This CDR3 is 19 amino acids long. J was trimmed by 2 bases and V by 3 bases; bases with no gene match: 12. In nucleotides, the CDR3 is TGTGCCTGGAGATCCTCGGGACTAGCGGGAGTGGGCACCTACAATGAGCAGTTCTTC. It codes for CAWRSSGLAGVGTYNEQFF.

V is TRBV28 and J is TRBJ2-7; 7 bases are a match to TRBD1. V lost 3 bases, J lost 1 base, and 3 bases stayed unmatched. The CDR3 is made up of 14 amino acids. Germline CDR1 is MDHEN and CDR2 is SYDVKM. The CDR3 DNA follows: TGTGCCAGCAGTTTGGAGACAGGGTCCTACGAGCAGTACTTC. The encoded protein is CASSLETGSYEQYF.

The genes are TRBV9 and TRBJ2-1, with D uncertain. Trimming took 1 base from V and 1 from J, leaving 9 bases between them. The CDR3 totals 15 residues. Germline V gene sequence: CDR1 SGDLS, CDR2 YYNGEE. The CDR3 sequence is CASSVSSESYNEQFF. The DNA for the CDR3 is TGTGCCAGCAGCGTATCAAGCGAGTCCTACAATGAGCAGTTCTTC. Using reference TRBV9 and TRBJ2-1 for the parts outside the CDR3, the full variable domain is DSGVTQTPKHLITATGQRVTLRCSPRSGDLSVYWYQQSLDQGLQFLIQYYNGEERAKGNILERFSAQQFPDLHSELNLSSLELGDSALYFCASSVSSESYNEQFFGPGTRLTVL.

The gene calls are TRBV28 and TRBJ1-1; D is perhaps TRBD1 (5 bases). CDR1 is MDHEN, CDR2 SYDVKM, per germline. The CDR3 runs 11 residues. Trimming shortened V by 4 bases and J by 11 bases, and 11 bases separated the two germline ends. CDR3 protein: CASSSSRGAFF. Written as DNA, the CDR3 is TGTGCCAGCAGTTCCAGCCGGGGGGCTTTCTTT. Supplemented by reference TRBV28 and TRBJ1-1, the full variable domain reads DVKVTQSSRYLVKRTGEKVFLECVQDMDHENMFWYRQDPGLGLRLIYFSYDVKMKEKGDIPEGYSVSREKKERFSLILESASTNQTSMYLCASSSSRGAFFGQGTRLTVV.

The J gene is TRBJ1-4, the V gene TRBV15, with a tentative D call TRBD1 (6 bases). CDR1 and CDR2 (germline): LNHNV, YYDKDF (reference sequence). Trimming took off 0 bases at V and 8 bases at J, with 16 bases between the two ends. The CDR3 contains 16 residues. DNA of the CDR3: TGTGCCACCAGCAGAGATCCCCGACAGGCTGGGGAAAAACTGTTTTTT. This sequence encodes CATSRDPRQAGEKLFF.

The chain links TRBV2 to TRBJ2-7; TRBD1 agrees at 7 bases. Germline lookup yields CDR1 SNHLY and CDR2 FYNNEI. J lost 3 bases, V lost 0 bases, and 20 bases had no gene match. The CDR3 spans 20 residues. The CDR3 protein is CASSEALLAMIDREGYEQYF. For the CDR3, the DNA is TGTGCCAGCAGTGAAGCGCTCTTGGCGATGATCGACAGGGAAGGCTACGAGCAGTACTTC.

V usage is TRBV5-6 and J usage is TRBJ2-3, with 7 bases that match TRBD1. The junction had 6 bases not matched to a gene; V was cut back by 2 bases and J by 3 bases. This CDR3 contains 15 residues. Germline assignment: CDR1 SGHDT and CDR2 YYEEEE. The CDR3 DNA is TGTGCCAGCAGCTTCTACAGGGGACGAACAGATACGCAGTATTTT. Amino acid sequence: CASSFYRGRTDTQYF.

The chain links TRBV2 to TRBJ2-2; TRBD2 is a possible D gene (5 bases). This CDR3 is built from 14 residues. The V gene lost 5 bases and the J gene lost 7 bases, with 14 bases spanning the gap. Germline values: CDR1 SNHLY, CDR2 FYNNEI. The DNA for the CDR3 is TGTGCCAGCAGTCTGTCAGCCGGGATCGGGGAGCTGTTTTTT. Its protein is CASSLSAGIGELFF.

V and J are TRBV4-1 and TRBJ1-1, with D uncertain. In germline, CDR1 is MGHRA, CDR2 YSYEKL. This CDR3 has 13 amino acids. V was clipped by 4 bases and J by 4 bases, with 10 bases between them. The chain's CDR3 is CASSPGRGTEAFF. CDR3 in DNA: TGCGCCAGCAGCCCCGGCCGGGGCACTGAAGCTTTCTTT.

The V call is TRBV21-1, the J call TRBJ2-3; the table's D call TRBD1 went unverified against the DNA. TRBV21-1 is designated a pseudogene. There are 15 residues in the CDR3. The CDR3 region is CASSKHVASTDTQYF. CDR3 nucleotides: TGTGCCAGCAGCAAACACGTGGCTAGCACAGATACGCAGTATTTT.

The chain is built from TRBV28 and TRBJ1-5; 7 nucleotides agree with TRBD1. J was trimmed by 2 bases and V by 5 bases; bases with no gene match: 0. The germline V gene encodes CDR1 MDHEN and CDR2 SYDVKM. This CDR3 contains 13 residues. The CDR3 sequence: CASSDRGNQPQHF. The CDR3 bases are TGTGCCAGCAGTGACAGGGGCAATCAGCCCCAGCATTTT.

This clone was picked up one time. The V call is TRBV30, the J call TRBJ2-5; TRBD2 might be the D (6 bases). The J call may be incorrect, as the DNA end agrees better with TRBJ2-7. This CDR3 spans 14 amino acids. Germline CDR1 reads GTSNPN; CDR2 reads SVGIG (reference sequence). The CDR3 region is CAWSGGLGTYEQYF. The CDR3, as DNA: TGTGCCTGGAGTGGGGGACTGGGGACCTACGAGCAGTACTTC.

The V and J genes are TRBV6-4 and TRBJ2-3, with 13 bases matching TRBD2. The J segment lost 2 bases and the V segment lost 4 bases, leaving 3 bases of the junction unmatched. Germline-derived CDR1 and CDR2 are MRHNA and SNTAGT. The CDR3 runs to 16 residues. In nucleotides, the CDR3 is TGTGCCAGCAGTGGACTAGCGGGGGGACACACAGATACGCAGTATTTT. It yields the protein CASSGLAGGHTDTQYF.

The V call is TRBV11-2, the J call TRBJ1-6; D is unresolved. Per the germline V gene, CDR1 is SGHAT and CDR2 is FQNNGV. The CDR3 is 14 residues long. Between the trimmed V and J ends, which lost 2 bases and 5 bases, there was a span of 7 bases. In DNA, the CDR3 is TGTGCCAGCAGCTTATCACCAAATAATTCACCCCTCCACTTT. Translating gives CASSLSPNNSPLHF.

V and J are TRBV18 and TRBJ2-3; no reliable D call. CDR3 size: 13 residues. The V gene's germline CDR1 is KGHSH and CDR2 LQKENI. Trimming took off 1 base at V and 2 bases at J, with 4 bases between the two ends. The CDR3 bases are TGTGCCAGCTCACCACGCGTCACAGATACGCAGTATTTT. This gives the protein CASSPRVTDTQYF. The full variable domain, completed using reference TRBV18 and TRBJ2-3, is NAGVMQNPRHLVRRRGQEARLRCSPMKGHSHVYWYRQLPEEGLKFMVYLQKENIIDESGMPKERFSAEFPKEGPSILRIQQVVRGDSAAYFCASSPRVTDTQYFGPGTRLTVL.

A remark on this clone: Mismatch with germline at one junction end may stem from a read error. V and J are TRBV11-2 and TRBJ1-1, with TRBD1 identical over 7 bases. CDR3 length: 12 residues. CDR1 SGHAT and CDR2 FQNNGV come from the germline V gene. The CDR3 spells CASSLDREEAFF. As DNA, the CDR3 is TGTGCCAGCAGCCTAGACAGGGAAGAAGCTTTCTTT.

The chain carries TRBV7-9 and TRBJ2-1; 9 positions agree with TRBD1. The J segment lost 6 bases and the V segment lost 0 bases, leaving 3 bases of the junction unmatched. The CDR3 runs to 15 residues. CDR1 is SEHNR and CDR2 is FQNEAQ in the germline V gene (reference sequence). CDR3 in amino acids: CASSLATGGSNEQFF. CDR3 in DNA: TGTGCCAGCAGCTTAGCGACAGGGGGAAGCAATGAGCAGTTCTTC.

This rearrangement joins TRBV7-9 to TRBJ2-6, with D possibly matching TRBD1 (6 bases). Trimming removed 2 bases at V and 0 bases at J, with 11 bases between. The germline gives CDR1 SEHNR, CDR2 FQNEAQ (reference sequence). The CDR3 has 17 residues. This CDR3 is CASSLSQGFSGANVLTF. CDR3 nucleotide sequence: TGTGCCAGCAGCTTATCACAGGGCTTCTCTGGGGCCAACGTCCTGACTTTC.

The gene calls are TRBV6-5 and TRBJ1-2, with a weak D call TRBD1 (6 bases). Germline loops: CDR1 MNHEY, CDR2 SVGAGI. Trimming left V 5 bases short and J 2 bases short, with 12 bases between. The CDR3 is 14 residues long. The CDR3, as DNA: TGTGCCAGCAGTCCGGACAGCTGGAACTATGGCTACACCTTC. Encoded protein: CASSPDSWNYGYTF.

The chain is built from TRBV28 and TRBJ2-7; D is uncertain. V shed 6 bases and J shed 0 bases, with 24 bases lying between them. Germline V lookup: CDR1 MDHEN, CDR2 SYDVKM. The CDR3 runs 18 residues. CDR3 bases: TGTGCCAGCAGCAGAACTATGCCCTCGGCGCCTAGCTCCTACGAGCAGTACTTC. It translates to CASSRTMPSAPSSYEQYF.

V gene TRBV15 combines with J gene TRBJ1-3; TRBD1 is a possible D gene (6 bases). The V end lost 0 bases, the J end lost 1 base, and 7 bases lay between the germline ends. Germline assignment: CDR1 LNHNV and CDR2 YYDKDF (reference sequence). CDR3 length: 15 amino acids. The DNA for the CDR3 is TGTGCCACCAGCAGAGAGCAGGGGTCTGGAAACACCATATATTTT. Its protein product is CATSREQGSGNTIYF.

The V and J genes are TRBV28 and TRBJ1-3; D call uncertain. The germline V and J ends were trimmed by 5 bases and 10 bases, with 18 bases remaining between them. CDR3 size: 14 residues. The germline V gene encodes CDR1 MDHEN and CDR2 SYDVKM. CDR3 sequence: CASSLGRAQRTIYF. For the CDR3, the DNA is TGTGCCAGCAGTCTAGGGCGGGCCCAGAGGACCATATATTTT.